The rows below give T cell receptor beta chains drawn from one sample of a study of T cells in Graves' hyperthyroidism and ophthalmopathy. Using its own MiXCR run on the multiplex PCR reads, TCRdb lists one record per CDR3 protein. Of 250,000 to 300,000 distinct CDR3 sequences in the sample, approximately 18% were seen once. What was sequenced was blood. The origin of the receptors is a man between 45 and 60 years old with Graves' ophthalmopathy. CDR3s include the opening cysteine and the closing phenylalanine or tryptophan. A D gene is named only where the DNA matches it firmly. Size values are once, few and many counts, or a class for expanded clones, and some rows have none.

many	TRBV6-1	TRBD1	TRBJ2-1	TGTGCCAGCGCCCGGAAGAGACAGGGTTACAATGAGCAGTTCTTC	CASARKRQGYNEQFF
few	TRBV12-3/TRBV12-4	TRBD2	TRBJ2-2	TGTGCCAGCAGTTTGAGACTAGCCTTGTTTAAAGGGGAGCTGTTTTTT	CASSLRLALFKGELFF
many	TRBV7-2	TRBD1	TRBJ1-1	TGTGCCAGCAGCTTTGGGACAGGGGGGAACACTGAAGCTTTCTTT	CASSFGTGGNTEAFF
few	TRBV6-1	.	TRBJ1-5	TGTGCCAGCAGTACGACAGTTTATAGCAATCAGCCCCAGCATTTT	CASSTTVYSNQPQHF
few	TRBV4-1	TRBD2	TRBJ2-7	TGCGCCAGCAGCCATCTGGCTAGCGGCTCCTACGAGCAGTACTTC	CASSHLASGSYEQYF
.	TRBV6-1	.	TRBJ2-3	TGTGCCAGCAACCCGGGCCTAGGTGGGGTGGATACGCAGTATTTT	CASNPGLGGVDTQYF
few	TRBV28	.	TRBJ1-2	TGTGCCAGCAGTCCCTCCTCGCTCTATGGCTACACCTTC	CASSPSSLYGYTF
.	TRBV4-1	TRBD1	TRBJ1-2	TGCGCCAGCAGCCGGGGACAGGGTGACGGCTACACCTTC	CASSRGQGDGYTF
many	TRBV20-1	.	TRBJ2-3	TGCAGTGCTGACGGTCAGGCCTCTAGCACAGATACGCAGTATTTT	CSADGQASSTDTQYF
many	TRBV5-1	TRBD1	TRBJ1-6	TGCGCCAGCAGCTTGTCTCAGGGGGCGAATTCACCCCTCCACTTT	CASSLSQGANSPLHF
many	TRBV10-3	TRBD2	TRBJ2-3	TGTGCCATCACCGGGAGAGCGGGAGGGGGCACAGATACGCAGTATTTT	CAITGRAGGGTDTQYF
.	TRBV4-1	TRBD1	TRBJ2-5	TGCGCCAGCAGCCAAGTATGGGCCGGCTGGGGACCGGGACAGACCGGACAAGAGACCCAGTACTTC	CASSQVWAGWGPGQTGQETQYF
many	TRBV7-4	TRBD1	TRBJ1-1	TGTGCCAGCAGCGAAACAGGGGGGGGGAACACTGAAGCTTTCTTT	CASSETGGGNTEAFF
few	TRBV6-1	TRBD2	TRBJ2-2	TGTGCCAGCAGTGAAGGTGGATCTAGCGGGAGGGTCCACGCCACCGGGGAGCTGTTTTTT	CASSEGGSSGRVHATGELFF
.	TRBV5-4	TRBD2	TRBJ2-1	TGTGCCAGCAGCTTGGGTCTAGCGGGAGTGAATGAGCAGTTCTTC	CASSLGLAGVNEQFF
.	TRBV7-6	TRBD2	TRBJ2-3	TGTGCCAGCAGCTTGGCGGGAGGGGAGGGTACGCAGTATTTT	CASSLAGGEGTQYF
few	TRBV6-5	.	TRBJ2-1	TGTGCCAGCAGTTCGGTGGGCGCGGGGTCCTACAATGAGCAGTTCTTC	CASSSVGAGSYNEQFF
many	TRBV5-5	.	TRBJ1-1	TGTGCCAGCAGCTTCCCTGGCGGGGGCCGGATGAACACTGAAGCTTTCTTT	CASSFPGGGRMNTEAFF
.	TRBV10-3	.	TRBJ2-2	TGTGCCATCGATTTAGGAACCGGGGAGCTGTTTTTT	CAIDLGTGELFF
.	TRBV10-3	TRBD2	TRBJ2-5	TGTGCCGCGGGGGACCAAGAGACCCAGTACTTC	CAAGDQETQYF
.	TRBV12-5	TRBD2	TRBJ2-5	TGTGCTAGTGCTACCACCCGGACTAGCGGGGAGTTTGGGCTGAAGACCCAGTACTTC	CASATTRTSGEFGLKTQYF
many	TRBV5-1	TRBD1	TRBJ2-3	TGCGCCAGCAGCGCCGGGACAGGGGGCGGAACAGATACGCAGTATTTT	CASSAGTGGGTDTQYF
many	TRBV7-2	.	TRBJ2-3	TGTGCCAGCAGCCTCATAGTCTCAGATACGCAGTATTTT	CASSLIVSDTQYF
few	TRBV28	.	TRBJ2-7	TGTGCCAGCACCTCGGGACTCTACGAGCAGTACTTC	CASTSGLYEQYF
many	TRBV11-3	.	TRBJ1-1	TGTGCCAGCAGCTTAAGGGGCAACACTGAAGCTTTCTTT	CASSLRGNTEAFF
many	TRBV20-1	.	TRBJ2-7	TGCAGTGCTAGACTAGAATCCTCCTACGAGCAGTACTTC	CSARLESSYEQYF
many	TRBV2	.	TRBJ1-5	TGTGCCAGCAGGAACGGGGGATATAGCAATCAGCCCCAGCATTTT	CASRNGGYSNQPQHF
few	TRBV7-2	TRBD2	TRBJ2-7	TGTGCCAGCAGTCGCGGGACTCAGCGGGGCTCCTACAATGAGCAGTACTTC	CASSRGTQRGSYNEQYF
.	TRBV5-4	.	TRBJ2-7	TGTGCCAGCAGCTTGGTCGGCCGATACGAGCAGTACTTC	CASSLVGRYEQYF
many	TRBV3-1	TRBD2	TRBJ2-7	TGTGCCAGCAGCCGAAGGGAGGGAGCTGCTCGCGAGCAGTACTTC	CASSRREGAAREQYF
.	TRBV15	TRBD1	TRBJ1-1	TGTGCCACCAGCCGCCCCAGGGGGACAGCTGAAGCTTTCTTT	CATSRPRGTAEAFF
.	TRBV13	TRBD2	TRBJ2-1	TGTGCCAGCGGACTAGCGGGAGAGTACAATGAGCAGTTCTTC	CASGLAGEYNEQFF
many	TRBV27	TRBD1	TRBJ1-5	TGTGCCAGCCTTCCCCTCGGGACAGGGGGACAGCCCCAGCATTTT	CASLPLGTGGQPQHF
.	TRBV5-4	.	TRBJ2-1	TGTGCCAGCAGCCAAAAGAGGGGGAGAGGCGGAGGGAATGAGCAGTTCTTC	CASSQKRGRGGGNEQFF
many	TRBV13	.	TRBJ2-3	TGTGCCAGCAGCCTGCCAACTGCACTAGCTACCACAGATACGCAGTATTTT	CASSLPTALATTDTQYF
few	TRBV30	.	TRBJ1-2	TGTGCCTGGAGTGTAATTGGGGAATTCGGCTATGGCTACACCTTC	CAWSVIGEFGYGYTF
many	TRBV19	.	TRBJ1-5	TGTGCCAGTAGTATTGACCCGGGACCGCGGGGCAATCAGCCCCAGCATTTT	CASSIDPGPRGNQPQHF
.	TRBV24-1	.	TRBJ2-3	TGTGCCACCAGTGATTTAAGTACGGGAACAGATACGCAGTATTTT	CATSDLSTGTDTQYF
.	TRBV28	TRBD1	TRBJ1-1	TGTGCCAGCAGAGGACAGGAGCGAATCGGCACTGAAGCTTTCTTT	CASRGQERIGTEAFF
.	TRBV6-1	TRBD1	TRBJ1-4	TGTGCCAGCAGAACGGACAGGGTTGGGGAAAAACTGTTTTTT	CASRTDRVGEKLFF
.	TRBV11-2	.	TRBJ2-3	TGTGCCAGCAGCTTAGATGACTCTACCCCGCAGTATTTT	CASSLDDSTPQYF
many	TRBV2	.	TRBJ2-2	TGTGCCAGCAGGGAATTAACCTATGGGGCGACGAACACCGGGGAGCTGTTTTTT	CASRELTYGATNTGELFF
many	TRBV29-1	.	TRBJ1-5	TGCAGCGTCACACAGGGTTGGAGCAATCAGCCCCAGCATTTT	CSVTQGWSNQPQHF
many	TRBV7-9	.	TRBJ1-2	TGTGCCAGCAGCCCCGAGAGGGCGCAGGATGGTCGCTACACCTTC	CASSPERAQDGRYTF
few	TRBV12-3/TRBV12-4	TRBD1	TRBJ1-4	TGTGCCAGCAGTCCTGGGACAGGCCCCAATGAAAAACTGTTTTTT	CASSPGTGPNEKLFF